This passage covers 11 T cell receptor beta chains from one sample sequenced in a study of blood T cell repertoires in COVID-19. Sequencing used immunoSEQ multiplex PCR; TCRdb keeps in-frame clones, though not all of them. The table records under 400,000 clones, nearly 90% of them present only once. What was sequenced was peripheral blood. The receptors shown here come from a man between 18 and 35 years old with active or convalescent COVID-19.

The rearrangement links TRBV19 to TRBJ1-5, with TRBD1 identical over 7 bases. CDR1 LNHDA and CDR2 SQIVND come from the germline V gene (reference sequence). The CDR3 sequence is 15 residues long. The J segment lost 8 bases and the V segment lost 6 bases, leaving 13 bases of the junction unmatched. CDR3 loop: CASRSLNRGSEPQHF. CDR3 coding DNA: TGTGCCAGTAGATCCCTCAACAGGGGAAGTGAGCCCCAGCATTTT.

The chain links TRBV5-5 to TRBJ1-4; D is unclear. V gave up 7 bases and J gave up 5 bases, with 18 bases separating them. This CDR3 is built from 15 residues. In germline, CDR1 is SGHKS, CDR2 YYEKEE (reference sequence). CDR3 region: CASALEEGRNEKLFF. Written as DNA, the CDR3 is TGTGCCAGCGCTCTTGAAGAGGGCCGAAATGAAAAACTGTTTTTT.

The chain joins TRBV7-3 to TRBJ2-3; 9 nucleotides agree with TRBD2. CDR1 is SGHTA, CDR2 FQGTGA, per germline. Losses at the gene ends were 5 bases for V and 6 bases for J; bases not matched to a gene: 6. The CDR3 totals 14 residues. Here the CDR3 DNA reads TGTGCCAGCAGCCCCAGGGCGGGGGGGGATACGCAGTATTTT. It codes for CASSPRAGGDTQYF. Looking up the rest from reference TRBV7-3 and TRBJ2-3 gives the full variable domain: GAGVSQTPSNKVTEKGKYVELRCDPISGHTALYWYRQSLGQGPEFLIYFQGTGAADDSGLPNDRFFAVRPEGSVSTLKIQRTERGDSAVYLCASSPRAGGDTQYFGPGTRLTVL.

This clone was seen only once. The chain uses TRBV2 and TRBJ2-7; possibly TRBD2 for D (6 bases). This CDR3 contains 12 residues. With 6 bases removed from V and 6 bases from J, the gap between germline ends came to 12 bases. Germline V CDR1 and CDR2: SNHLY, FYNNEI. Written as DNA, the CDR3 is TGTGCCAGCAGGGGAGGTGGGGTCGAGCAGTACTTC. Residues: CASRGGGVEQYF. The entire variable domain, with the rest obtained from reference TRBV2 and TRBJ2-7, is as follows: EPEVTQTPSHQVTQMGQEVILRCVPISNHLYFYWYRQILGQKVEFLVSFYNNEISEKSEIFDDQFSVERPDGSNFTLKIRSTKLEDSAMYFCASRGGGVEQYFGPGTRLTVT.

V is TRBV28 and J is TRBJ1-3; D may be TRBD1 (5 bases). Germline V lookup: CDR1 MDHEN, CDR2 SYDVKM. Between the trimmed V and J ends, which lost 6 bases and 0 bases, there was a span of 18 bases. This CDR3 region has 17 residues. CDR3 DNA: TGTGCCAGCAGATCCTCTTTGGGGGGAAACTCTGGAAACACCATATATTTT. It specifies CASRSSLGGNSGNTIYF.

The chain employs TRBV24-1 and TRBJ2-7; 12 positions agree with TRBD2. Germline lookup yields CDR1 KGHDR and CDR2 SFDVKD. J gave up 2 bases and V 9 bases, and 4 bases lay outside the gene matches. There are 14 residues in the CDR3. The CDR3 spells CATSTSGGPYEQYF. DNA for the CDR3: TGTGCCACCTCTACTAGCGGGGGGCCCTACGAGCAGTACTTC.

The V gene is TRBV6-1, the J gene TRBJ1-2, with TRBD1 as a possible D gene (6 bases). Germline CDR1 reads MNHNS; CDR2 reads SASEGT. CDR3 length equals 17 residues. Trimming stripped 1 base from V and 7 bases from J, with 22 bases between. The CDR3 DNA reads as TGTGCCAGCAGTGAAGGAGGGCTTGGGGGCAGGGTGAGTGGCTACACCTTC. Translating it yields CASSEGGLGGRVSGYTF.

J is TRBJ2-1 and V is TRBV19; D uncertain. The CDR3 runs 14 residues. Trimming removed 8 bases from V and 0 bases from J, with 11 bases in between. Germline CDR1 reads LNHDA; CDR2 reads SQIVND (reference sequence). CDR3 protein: CASSIGPSYNEQFF. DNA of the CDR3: TGTGCCAGTTCGATCGGTCCCTCCTACAATGAGCAGTTCTTC.

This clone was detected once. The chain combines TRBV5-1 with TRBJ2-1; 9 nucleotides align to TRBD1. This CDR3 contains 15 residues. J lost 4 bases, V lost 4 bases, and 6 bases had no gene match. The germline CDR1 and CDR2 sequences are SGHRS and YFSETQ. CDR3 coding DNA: TGCGCCAGCAGCGCGGACAGGGGCTCGTACAATGAGCAGTTCTTC. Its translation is CASSADRGSYNEQFF. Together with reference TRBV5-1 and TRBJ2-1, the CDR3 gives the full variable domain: KAGVTQTPRYLIKTRGQQVTLSCSPISGHRSVSWYQQTPGQGLQFLFEYFSETQRNKGNFPGRFSGRQFSNSRSEMNVSTLELGDSALYLCASSADRGSYNEQFFGPGTRLTVL.

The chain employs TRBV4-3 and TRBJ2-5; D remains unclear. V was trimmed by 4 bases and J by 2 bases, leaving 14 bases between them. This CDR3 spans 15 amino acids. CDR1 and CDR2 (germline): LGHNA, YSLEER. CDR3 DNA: TGCGCCAGCAGCCGAAGCAGAGGAGCACAAGAGACCCAGTACTTC. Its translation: CASSRSRGAQETQYF.

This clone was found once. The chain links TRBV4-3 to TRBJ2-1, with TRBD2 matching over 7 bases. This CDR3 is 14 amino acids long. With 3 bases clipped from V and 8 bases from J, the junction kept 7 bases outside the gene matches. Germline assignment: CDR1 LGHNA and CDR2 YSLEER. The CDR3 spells CASSQRLAVDEQFF. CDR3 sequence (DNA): TGCGCCAGCAGCCAGAGACTAGCCGTCGATGAGCAGTTCTTC.